The rows below give T cell receptor beta chains drawn from one sample of a study of T cells in localized non-small cell lung cancer. Assay: immunoSEQ multiplex PCR; the TCRdb copy retains only in-frame clones and omits some. The repertoire holds tens of thousands of clones, approximately 91% seen once, with approximately 23% in the top ten. The sequencing here drew on peripheral blood, taken before any cancer treatment. All receptors derive from a man aged 40 to 70 with stage I squamous cell lung carcinoma. The CDR3 runs from the conserved cysteine through the conserved F or W. Each record gives: clone size, V gene, D gene, J gene, CDR3 protein. A D gene is named only where the DNA matches it firmly. Size values are once, few and many counts, or a class for expanded clones, and some rows have none.

.	TRBV30	.	TRBJ2-5	CAWSQSVQETQYF
.	TRBV27	.	TRBJ1-1	CASSLSALGNTEAFF
.	TRBV28	.	TRBJ1-2	CASRSGHYGYTF
few	TRBV5-4	TRBD1	TRBJ1-2	CASSKGTGATVNYGYTF
.	TRBV2	TRBD1	TRBJ2-2	CASSEQGAGAGELFF
.	TRBV12-2	.	TRBJ1-3	CASRTHHRAGNTIYF
.	TRBV6-1	.	TRBJ1-1	CASSDEPLRGEAFF
.	TRBV28	.	TRBJ2-3	CASSFWLVKDTQYF
once	TRBV5-1	.	TRBJ2-3	CASSLYGAGNTDTQYF
.	TRBV29-1	TRBD1	TRBJ1-1	CSVEWWDRGTETEAFF
.	TRBV6-1	.	TRBJ1-2	CASSELWAGAGYTF
.	TRBV6-1	TRBD1	TRBJ2-7	CASSDAGGYEQYF
.	TRBV9	TRBD2	TRBJ2-2	CASSKRGVHGELFF
.	TRBV15	.	TRBJ2-7	CATSRDRGNEQYF
.	TRBV2	.	TRBJ2-7	CASRGGHYEQYF
.	TRBV28	TRBD2	TRBJ2-5	CASSSGGETQYF
.	TRBV5-4	.	TRBJ2-3	CASSRDPNTQMTDTQYF
.	TRBV11-3	.	TRBJ2-3	CASSAPSGTQYF
.	TRBV19	.	TRBJ1-5	CASTPWSPTDQPQHF
once	TRBV7-9	TRBD1	TRBJ1-5	CASSSTGAHQPQHF